This entry describes one TCR beta chain. Antigen unknown. The sample originates from a study of cytomegalovirus exposure and HLA in healthy donors. Germline V gives CDR1 SGHRS, CDR2 YFSETQ. V dropped 0 bases and J dropped 3 bases, with 10 bases sitting between them. This CDR3 has 14 amino acids. Study results and caveats: Researchers counted around 170 TCR beta chains as cytomegalovirus-associated.

The PCR employed 60 Vbeta primers together with 13 Jbeta primers. The method was immunoSEQ multiplex PCR; TCRdb's version includes in-frame clones alone and lacks a portion of them. Here the sample spans roughly 43,000 clones, over 55% being singletons. Material for sequencing was PBMCs. This clonotype was sampled from a human donor in good health. The rearrangement links TRBV5-1 to TRBJ2-7; D uncertain. This chain's CDR3 is CASSLETANYEQYF. The CDR3 DNA follows: TGCGCCAGCAGCTTGGAAACAGCTAACTACGAGCAGTACTTC.